Listed below are T cell receptor beta chains from one sample, sequenced in a study of CD4 T cells in relation to SARS-CoV-2 and coronaviruses. No antigen has been identified for these receptors. Some clones are missing from TCRdb's copy, which holds only in-frame ones; the method was immunoSEQ multiplex PCR. Of more than 20,000 clones listed, about four fifths are singletons. Input material: CD4+ T cells from PBMCs, cultured in vitro. Receptors were obtained from a human donor in good health. Each CDR3 is given with its conserved first and last residue. The D gene is left open where the match is weak. Rows give clone size only sometimes, using once, few, many, or a class for an expanded clone.

j_call v_call d_call clone_size cdr3_nt cdr3_aa
TRBJ2-5 TRBV7-6 TRBD2 . TGTGCCAGCAGCTTAGACCCTAGCGGGAGCATCGGGGAGACCCAGTACTTC CASSLDPSGSIGETQYF
TRBJ1-2 TRBV18 . . TGTGCCAGCTCCCCGGAAGCAGGGGCAACGCGGTATGGCTACACCTTC CASSPEAGATRYGYTF
TRBJ1-5 TRBV6-2/TRBV6-3 . . TGTGCCAGCAGCCAAACGGGACACAATCAGCCCCAGCATTTT CASSQTGHNQPQHF
TRBJ2-5 TRBV19 . . TGTGCCAGTAGTATTTCACCGACCTGGGAGACCCAGTACTTC CASSISPTWETQYF
TRBJ2-2 TRBV27 . . TGTGCCAGCAGTTCCCAGCGGAACACCGGGGAGCTGTTTTTT CASSSQRNTGELFF
TRBJ2-3 TRBV5-5 . once TGTGCCAGCAGCTTGGATGGGCGGCTCTCTCGCACAGATACGCAGTATTTT CASSLDGRLSRTDTQYF
TRBJ2-7 TRBV6-1 . few TGTGCCAGCACCCCGAGGGGGGCCCAACCCAGCGAGCAGTACTTC CASTPRGAQPSEQYF
TRBJ1-3 TRBV30 . . TGTGCCTGGAGTAGTTCTGGGATCTCTGGAAACACCATATATTTT CAWSSSGISGNTIYF
TRBJ2-2 TRBV2 . few TGTGCCAGCAGAAGAGAGGGGATCGGGGAGCTGTTTTTT CASRREGIGELFF
TRBJ2-7 TRBV4-3 . . TGCGCCAGCAGCCTTAGCACGAGCTCCTACGAGCAGTACTTC CASSLSTSSYEQYF
TRBJ2-7 TRBV6-5 . . TGTGCCAGCAGTAGGGGAGTTGGATCCTACGAGCAGTACTTC CASSRGVGSYEQYF
TRBJ2-7 TRBV5-4 . . TGTGCCAGCAGCTTGGGGCAGGGGCGACTCTACGAGCAGTACTTC CASSLGQGRLYEQYF
TRBJ2-1 TRBV18 . . TGTGCCAGCTCACCCGCCCAGTGGCCCCCGGCGACTGAGCAGTTCTTC CASSPAQWPPATEQFF
TRBJ1-1 TRBV10-3 . . TGTGCCATCAGCCGTCGGGGGGGGATGAACACTGAAGCTTTCTTT CAISRRGGMNTEAFF
TRBJ1-5 TRBV5-6 . few TGTGCCAGCAGCCTAGGCAATCAGCCCCAGCATTTT CASSLGNQPQHF
TRBJ2-7 TRBV12-3/TRBV12-4 TRBD1 . TGTGCCAGCAGTTTGACAGGGAGCTACGAGCAGTACTTC CASSLTGSYEQYF
TRBJ1-2 TRBV7-9 . few TGTGCCAGCAGCTTAGGCTCATTTGGTGGCTACACCTTC CASSLGSFGGYTF
TRBJ1-1 TRBV29-1 TRBD1 . TGCAGCGTCCGTACAGGGGGCGAGATTGAAGCTTTCTTT CSVRTGGEIEAFF
TRBJ2-2 TRBV29-1 TRBD2 . TGCAGCGTTAGTGGGAGGGCCAACACCGGGGAGCTGTTTTTT CSVSGRANTGELFF
TRBJ1-1 TRBV6-5 . . TGTGCCACCTCTCCCCAGCCTCAGCTGAACACTGAAGCTTTCTTT CATSPQPQLNTEAFF
TRBJ2-2 TRBV3-1/TRBV3-2 TRBD2 . TGTGCCAGCAGCCCACCCGCCGGGACTAGCAGGACCGGGGAGCTGTTTTTT CASSPPAGTSRTGELFF
TRBJ2-3 TRBV11-3 TRBD2 . TGTGCCAGCAGCCGCGGGAGAACTAGCACAGATACGCAGTATTTT CASSRGRTSTDTQYF
TRBJ2-7 TRBV10-3 . . TGTGCCATCAAGATCGACGGTCTCTCCTACGAGCAGTACTTC CAIKIDGLSYEQYF
TRBJ2-7 TRBV5-1 TRBD2 . TGCGCCAGCAGCTTGGGAGGGCCCGGGACTAGGGATGAGCAGTACTTC CASSLGGPGTRDEQYF
TRBJ2-1 TRBV19 . . TGTGCCAGTAGCCCGACAGGGATCGGGAGCAATGAGCAGTTCTTC CASSPTGIGSNEQFF
TRBJ2-3 TRBV7-6 . few TGTGCCAGCAGCTCCGGGGGCGCGGGAGTAACAGATACGCAGTATTTT CASSSGGAGVTDTQYF
TRBJ2-3 TRBV2 . once TGTGCCAGCAGTGTTCCGGGACCTGACACGGGCACAGATACGCAGTATTTT CASSVPGPDTGTDTQYF